This T cell receptor (beta chain) is from a study of CD8 T cells in Susac syndrome. Study-wide results and caveats: An acknowledgment was made by the study that its TCR sequencing and HLA analysis involved relatively few individuals.

Per germline, CDR1 MNHEY and CDR2 SVGEGT. This CDR3 is built from 10 residues. The study sequenced TCR beta in blood CD8+ and CD4+ T cells. Negative isolation yielded CD8+ and CD4+ T cells; FACS enriched TEMRA cells. Reverse transcription of roughly 0.5 to 1 ug RNA was carried out with random hexamers. The amplification used immunoSEQ multiplex PCR on TCR beta CDR3; it spanned 54 Vbeta and 13 Jbeta. A single record per CDR3 protein comes from TCRdb applying MiXCR to the immunoSEQ multiplex PCR reads. The data hold tens of thousands of distinct CDR3 sequences, with more than 85% observed a single time. Note on this clonotype: The antigen remains undetermined.

The receptor's source is a human donor with multiple sclerosis. The specimen sequenced was CD8+ T cells from PBMCs. This rearrangement joins TRBV6-2 or TRBV6-3 to TRBJ1-1, with D uncertain. CDR3 DNA: TGTGCTGGGTTGAACACTGAAGCTTTCTTT. It yields the protein CAGLNTEAFF.